These 10 T cell receptor beta chains originate from one sample sequenced in a study of T-cell memory formation after mild COVID-19. MiXCR, run by TCRdb on the 5' RACE reads, gives a single entry per CDR3 protein. This sample yields about 500,000 distinct CDR3 sequences, of which around 20% are seen a single time; 12% belongs to the top ten. Sequenced sample: PBMCs or a T cell subset sorted from them (not recorded which). The receptors here all came from an adult woman who had mild COVID-19 (a few samples of this study predate the infection). Cell type and time point are not known.

The chain uses TRBV2 and TRBJ2-7; D remains ambiguous. Germline loops: CDR1 SNHLY, CDR2 FYNNEI. Trimming took 6 bases from V and 3 from J, leaving 6 bases between them. The CDR3 is 11 residues long. CDR3 loop: CASRQNYEQYF. For the CDR3, the DNA is TGTGCCAGCAGACAAAACTACGAGCAGTACTTC.

This clonotype was counted between two and nine times. The rearrangement joins TRBV5-1 to TRBJ2-7; D is unresolved. V lost 4 bases, J lost 7 bases, and 21 bases lay in between. Per the germline V gene, CDR1 is SGHRS and CDR2 is YFSETQ. The CDR3 has 15 amino acids. CDR3 residues: CASSEDRPALGEQYF. The CDR3 region has the DNA TGCGCCAGCAGCGAGGACCGTCCCGCTCTTGGGGAGCAGTACTTC.

The J gene is TRBJ1-1, the V gene TRBV11-2; D call uncertain. Looked up from germline, CDR1 is SGHAT and CDR2 is FQNNGV. The CDR3 is 15 residues long. Deletions cut 7 bases from V and 0 bases from J, with 15 bases between. In DNA, the CDR3 is TGTGCCAGCACCGTCCGTCGGGCCATGAACACTGAAGCTTTCTTT. It encodes CASTVRRAMNTEAFF. The variable domain in full, completed from reference TRBV11-2 and TRBJ1-1, reads EAGVAQSPRYKIIEKRQSVAFWCNPISGHATLYWYQQILGQGPKLLIQFQNNGVVDDSQLPKDRFSAERLKGVDSTLKIQPAKLEDSAVYLCASTVRRAMNTEAFFGQGTRLTVV.

V and J are TRBV7-3 and TRBJ2-3; 8 bases align to TRBD2. V dropped 4 bases and J dropped 5; count of bases not matched to a gene: 14. CDR3 length: 17 amino acids. From germline, CDR1 is SGHTA and CDR2 FQGTGA. CDR3: CASSSRAPRGGLDTQYF. For the CDR3, the DNA is TGTGCCAGCAGCTCCCGGGCTCCCCGGGGGGGCCTAGATACGCAGTATTTT.

This clonotype was recorded only once. This sequence joins TRBV4-3 and TRBJ2-5, with TRBD1 as a possible D gene (5 bases). This CDR3 region has 15 residues. The V end lost 0 bases, the J end lost 2 bases, and 10 bases lay between the germline ends. The germline V gene encodes CDR1 LGHNA and CDR2 YSLEER. The CDR3 is CASSQDLTVQETQYF. Written as DNA, the CDR3 is TGCGCCAGCAGCCAAGATTTGACAGTACAAGAGACCCAGTACTTC.

This chain links TRBV9 with TRBJ2-4, with D perhaps TRBD1 or TRBD2 (5 bases each). The CDR3 runs to 18 residues. Deletions cut 0 bases from V and 1 base from J, with 17 bases between. CDR1 is SGDLS, CDR2 YYNGEE, per germline. The CDR3 DNA reads TGTGCCAGCAGCGTAGCTACGGTGAGGGGCTACGCCAAAAACATTCAGTACTTC. This codes for CASSVATVRGYAKNIQYF. Full variable domain (remainder filled in from reference TRBV9 and TRBJ2-4): DSGVTQTPKHLITATGQRVTLRCSPRSGDLSVYWYQQSLDQGLQFLIQYYNGEERAKGNILERFSAQQFPDLHSELNLSSLELGDSALYFCASSVATVRGYAKNIQYFGAGTRLSVL.

V is TRBV24-1 and J is TRBJ1-1; 12 bases match TRBD1. The CDR3 covers 17 residues. The V and J ends lost 1 base and 0 bases, in that order; junction bases with no gene match: 2. Germline loops: CDR1 KGHDR, CDR2 SFDVKD. The CDR3: CATSDLWDRGLNTEAFF. DNA for the CDR3: TGTGCCACCAGTGATTTATGGGACAGGGGGCTGAACACTGAAGCTTTCTTT.

The rearrangement links TRBV19 to TRBJ2-1; 8 bases map to TRBD2. V lost 1 base to trimming and J lost 7 bases; unmatched junction nucleotides: 12. CDR1 is LNHDA and CDR2 is SQIVND in the germline V gene (reference sequence). CDR3 length: 17 residues. CDR3 bases: TGTGCCAGTAGTATAGCGCCCCATACTAAGCGGGAGAATGAGCAGTTCTTC. This codes for CASSIAPHTKRENEQFF.

The chain combines TRBV7-9 with TRBJ1-2, with 8 bases fitting TRBD1. CDR3 length: 16 amino acids. The trim removed 3 bases at V and 4 bases at J, leaving 10 bases unmatched. Germline V gene lookup returns CDR1 SEHNR and CDR2 FQNEAQ (reference sequence). This chain's CDR3 is CASSFNRDRTGYGYTF. The CDR3 nucleotides are TGTGCCAGCAGCTTCAACCGGGACAGGACGGGCTATGGCTACACCTTC.

This clonotype has at least ten counts. The CDR3 nucleotides read TGCAGTGCTAGTGTGAGTGGCGTACCAAAGCAGTTCTTC. Its translation is CSASVSGVPKQFF. The chain carries TRBV20-1 and TRBJ2-1, with D uncertain. This CDR3 comprises 13 residues. CDR1 is DFQATT and CDR2 is SNEGSKA in the germline V gene (reference sequence). V gave up 3 bases and J gave up 11 bases, with 17 bases separating them.